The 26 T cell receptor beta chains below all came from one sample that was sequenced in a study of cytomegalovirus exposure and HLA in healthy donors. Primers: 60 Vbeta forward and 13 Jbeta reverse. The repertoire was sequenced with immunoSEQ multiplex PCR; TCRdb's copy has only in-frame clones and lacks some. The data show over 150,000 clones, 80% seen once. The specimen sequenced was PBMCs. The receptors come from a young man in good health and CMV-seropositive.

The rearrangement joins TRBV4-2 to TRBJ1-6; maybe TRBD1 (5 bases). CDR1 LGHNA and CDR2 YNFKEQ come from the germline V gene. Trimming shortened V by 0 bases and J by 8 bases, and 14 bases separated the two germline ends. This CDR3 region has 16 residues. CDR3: CASSQERWGRDSPLHF. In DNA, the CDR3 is TGTGCCAGCAGCCAAGAGAGATGGGGCCGCGATTCACCCCTCCACTTT.

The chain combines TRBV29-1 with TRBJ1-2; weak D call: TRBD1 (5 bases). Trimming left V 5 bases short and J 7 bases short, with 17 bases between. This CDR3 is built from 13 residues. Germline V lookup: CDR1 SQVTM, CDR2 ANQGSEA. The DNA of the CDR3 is TGCAGCGTTAAACAGGTGGAGCTAGGTGGCTACACCTTC. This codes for CSVKQVELGGYTF.

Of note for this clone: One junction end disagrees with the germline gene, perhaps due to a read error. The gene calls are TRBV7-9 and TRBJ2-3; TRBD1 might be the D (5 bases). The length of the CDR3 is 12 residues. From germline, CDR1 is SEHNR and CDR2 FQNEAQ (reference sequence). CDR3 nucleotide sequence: TGTTCCAGCAGCCAGGGATTAGATACGCAGTATTTT. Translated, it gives CSSSQGLDTQYF.

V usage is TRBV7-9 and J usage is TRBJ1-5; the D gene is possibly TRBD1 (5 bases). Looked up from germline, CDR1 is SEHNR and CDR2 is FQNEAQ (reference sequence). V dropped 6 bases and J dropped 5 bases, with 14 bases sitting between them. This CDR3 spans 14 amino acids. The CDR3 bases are TGTGCCAGCAGTCTGTCAGGGTCTGATCAGCCCCAGCATTTT. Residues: CASSLSGSDQPQHF.

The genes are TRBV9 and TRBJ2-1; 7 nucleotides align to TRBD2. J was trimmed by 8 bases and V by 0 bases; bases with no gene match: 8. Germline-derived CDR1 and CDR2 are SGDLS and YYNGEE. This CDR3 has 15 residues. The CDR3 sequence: CASSVGAGVGYEQFF. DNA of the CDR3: TGTGCCAGCAGCGTAGGGGCGGGAGTTGGCTATGAGCAGTTCTTC. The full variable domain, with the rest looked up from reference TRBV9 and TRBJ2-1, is DSGVTQTPKHLITATGQRVTLRCSPRSGDLSVYWYQQSLDQGLQFLIQYYNGEERAKGNILERFSAQQFPDLHSELNLSSLELGDSALYFCASSVGAGVGYEQFFGPGTRLTVL.

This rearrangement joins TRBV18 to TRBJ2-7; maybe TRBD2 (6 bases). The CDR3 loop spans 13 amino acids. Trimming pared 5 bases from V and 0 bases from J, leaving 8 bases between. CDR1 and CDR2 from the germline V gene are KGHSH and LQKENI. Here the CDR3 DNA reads TGTGCCAGCTCAGGCGGGGCCTCCTACGAGCAGTACTTC. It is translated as CASSGGASYEQYF.

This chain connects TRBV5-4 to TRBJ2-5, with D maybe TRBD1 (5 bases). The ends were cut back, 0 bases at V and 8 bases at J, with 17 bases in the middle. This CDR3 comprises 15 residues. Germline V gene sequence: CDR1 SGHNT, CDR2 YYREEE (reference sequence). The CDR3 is CASSLGSTVRETQYF. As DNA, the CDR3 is TGTGCCAGCAGCTTGGGGTCGACAGTTAGAGAAACCCAGTACTTC.

CDR3 sequence reads: CASSLGQGFEGYTF. In DNA, the CDR3 is TGTGCCAGCAGCTTAGGCCAGGGCTTTGAAGGCTACACCTTC. The rearrangement joins TRBV7-9 to TRBJ1-2; tentatively, D is TRBD1 (5 bases). CDR3 length: 14 residues. The germline V gene has CDR1 SEHNR and CDR2 FQNEAQ (reference sequence). The V end lost 1 base, the J end lost 8 bases, and 14 bases lay between the germline ends.

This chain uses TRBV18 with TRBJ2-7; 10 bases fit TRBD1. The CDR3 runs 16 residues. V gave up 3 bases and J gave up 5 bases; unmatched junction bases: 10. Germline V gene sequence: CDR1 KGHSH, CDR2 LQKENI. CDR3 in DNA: TGTGCCAGCTCACCCCGGGTCGGACAGGGGGAAGACGAGCAGTACTTC. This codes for CASSPRVGQGEDEQYF.

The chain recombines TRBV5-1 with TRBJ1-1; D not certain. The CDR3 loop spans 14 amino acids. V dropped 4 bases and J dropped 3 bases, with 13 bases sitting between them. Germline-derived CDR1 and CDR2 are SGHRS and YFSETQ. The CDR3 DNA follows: TGCGCCAGCAGCACGTACGGAGAAGACACTGAAGCTTTCTTT. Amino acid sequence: CASSTYGEDTEAFF.

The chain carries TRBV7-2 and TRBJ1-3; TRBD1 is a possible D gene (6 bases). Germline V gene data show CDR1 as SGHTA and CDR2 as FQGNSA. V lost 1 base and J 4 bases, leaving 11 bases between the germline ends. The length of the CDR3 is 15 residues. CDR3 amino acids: CASSLVGGVGNTIYF. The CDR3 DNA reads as TGTGCCAGCAGCTTAGTAGGGGGGGTCGGAAACACCATATATTTT.

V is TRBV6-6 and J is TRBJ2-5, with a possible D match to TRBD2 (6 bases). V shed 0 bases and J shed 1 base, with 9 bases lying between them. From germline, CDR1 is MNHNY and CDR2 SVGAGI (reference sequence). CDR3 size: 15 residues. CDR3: CASSYSRLVQETQYF. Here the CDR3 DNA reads TGTGCCAGCAGTTACTCGCGACTAGTCCAAGAGACCCAGTACTTC.

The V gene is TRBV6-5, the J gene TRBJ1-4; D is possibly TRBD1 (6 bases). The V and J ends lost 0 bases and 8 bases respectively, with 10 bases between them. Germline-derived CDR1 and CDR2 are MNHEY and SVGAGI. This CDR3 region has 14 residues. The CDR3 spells CASSYSAGAEKLFF. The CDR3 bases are TGTGCCAGCAGTTACTCGGCAGGGGCAGAAAAACTGTTTTTT.

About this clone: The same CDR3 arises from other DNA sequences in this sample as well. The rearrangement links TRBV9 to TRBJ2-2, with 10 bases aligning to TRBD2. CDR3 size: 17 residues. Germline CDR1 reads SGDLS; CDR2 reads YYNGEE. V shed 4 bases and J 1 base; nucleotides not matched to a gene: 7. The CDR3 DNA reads TGTGCCAGCAGCTTACAAGGGACTAGCGAGAACACCGGGGAGCTGTTTTTT. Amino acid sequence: CASSLQGTSENTGELFF. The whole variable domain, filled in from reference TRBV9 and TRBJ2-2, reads DSGVTQTPKHLITATGQRVTLRCSPRSGDLSVYWYQQSLDQGLQFLIQYYNGEERAKGNILERFSAQQFPDLHSELNLSSLELGDSALYFCASSLQGTSENTGELFFGEGSRLTVL.

The CDR3, as DNA: TGCGCCAGCAGCCCAGGACAGGGTGGGCCCTACGAGCAGTACTTC. Translated: CASSPGQGGPYEQYF. The V and J genes are TRBV5-1 and TRBJ2-7; 8 nucleotides agree with TRBD1. V lost 4 bases and J lost 2; bases outside the gene matches: 8. Per germline, CDR1 SGHRS and CDR2 YFSETQ. The CDR3 has 15 residues.

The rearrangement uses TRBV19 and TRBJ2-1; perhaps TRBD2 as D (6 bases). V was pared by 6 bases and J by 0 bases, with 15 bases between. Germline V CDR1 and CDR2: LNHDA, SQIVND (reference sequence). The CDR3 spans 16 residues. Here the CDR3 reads CASSTYGGSSYNEQFF. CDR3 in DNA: TGTGCCAGTAGCACATACGGGGGATCCTCCTACAATGAGCAGTTCTTC.

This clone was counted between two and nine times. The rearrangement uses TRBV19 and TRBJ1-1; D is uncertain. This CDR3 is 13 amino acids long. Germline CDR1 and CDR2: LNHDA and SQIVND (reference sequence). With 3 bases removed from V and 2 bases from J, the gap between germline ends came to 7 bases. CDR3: CASSININTEAFF. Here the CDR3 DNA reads TGTGCCAGTAGTATCAACATCAACACTGAAGCTTTCTTT.

The CDR3 region has the DNA TGTGCCAGCAGTTTATTGGGACAGGATAATGAAAAACTGTTTTTT. Its protein product is CASSLLGQDNEKLFF. The genes are TRBV28 and TRBJ1-4, with TRBD1 matching over 8 bases. In germline, CDR1 is MDHEN, CDR2 SYDVKM. The junction had 2 bases not matched to a gene; V was cut back by 1 base and J by 4 bases. The CDR3 sequence is 15 residues long.

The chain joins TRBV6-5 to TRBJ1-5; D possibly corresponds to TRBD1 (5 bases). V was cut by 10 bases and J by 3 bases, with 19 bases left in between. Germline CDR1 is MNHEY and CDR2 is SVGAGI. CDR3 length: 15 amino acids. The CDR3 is CATAGGGLANQPQHF. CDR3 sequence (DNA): TGTGCCACCGCCGGGGGTGGGCTGGCCAATCAGCCCCAGCATTTT.

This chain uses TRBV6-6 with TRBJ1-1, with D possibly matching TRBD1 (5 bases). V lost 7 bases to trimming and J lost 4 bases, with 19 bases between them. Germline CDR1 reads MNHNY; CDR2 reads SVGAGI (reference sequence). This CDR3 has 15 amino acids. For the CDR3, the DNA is TGTGCCAGCACCTCGGTGGGGGACTCGGGCACTGAAGCTTTCTTT. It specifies CASTSVGDSGTEAFF.

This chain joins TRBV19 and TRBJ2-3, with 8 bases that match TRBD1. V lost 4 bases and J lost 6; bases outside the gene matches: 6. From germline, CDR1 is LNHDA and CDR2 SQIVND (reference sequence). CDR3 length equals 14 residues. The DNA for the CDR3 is TGTGCCAGTAGTAGGACAGGGAGAGGGGATACGCAGTATTTT. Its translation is CASSRTGRGDTQYF. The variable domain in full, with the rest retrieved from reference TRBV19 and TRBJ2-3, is DGGITQSPKYLFRKEGQNVTLSCEQNLNHDAMYWYRQDPGQGLRLIYYSQIVNDFQKGDIAEGYSVSREKKESFPLTVTSAQKNPTAFYLCASSRTGRGDTQYFGPGTRLTVL.

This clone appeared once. The CDR3 region is CASSLSDRYTYEQYF. The CDR3, as DNA: TGTGCCAGCAGCTTAAGCGACAGGTATACCTACGAGCAGTACTTC. This rearrangement joins TRBV11-2 to TRBJ2-7; D possibly corresponds to TRBD1 (6 bases). CDR3 length: 15 residues. Germline loops: CDR1 SGHAT, CDR2 FQNNGV. V was cut by 2 bases and J by 2 bases, with 13 bases left in between.

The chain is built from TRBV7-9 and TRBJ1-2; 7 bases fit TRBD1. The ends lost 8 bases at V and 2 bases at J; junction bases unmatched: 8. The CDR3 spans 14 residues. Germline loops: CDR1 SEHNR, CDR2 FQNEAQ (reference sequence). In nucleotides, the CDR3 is TGTGCCAGCGTCACCGGGACAGTGAACTATGGCTACACCTTC. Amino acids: CASVTGTVNYGYTF.

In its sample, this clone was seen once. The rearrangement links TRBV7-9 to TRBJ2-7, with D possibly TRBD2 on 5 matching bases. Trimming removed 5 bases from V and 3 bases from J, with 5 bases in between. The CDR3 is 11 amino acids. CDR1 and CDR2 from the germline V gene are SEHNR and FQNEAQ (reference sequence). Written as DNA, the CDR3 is TGTGCCAGCAGCCGGGACTACGAGCAGTACTTC. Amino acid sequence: CASSRDYEQYF. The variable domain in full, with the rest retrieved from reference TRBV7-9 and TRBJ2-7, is DTGVSQNPRHKITKRGQNVTFRCDPISEHNRLYWYRQTLGQGPEFLTYFQNEAQLEKSRLLSDRFSAERPKGSFSTLEIQRTEQGDSAMYLCASSRDYEQYFGPGTRLTVT.

The chain's CDR3 is CASSVGGADTQYF. DNA of the CDR3: TGTGCCAGCAGTGTTGGGGGCGCGGATACGCAGTATTTT. The J gene is TRBJ2-3, the V gene TRBV6-4; possible D gene TRBD1, 6 bases. Germline V gene lookup returns CDR1 MRHNA and CDR2 SNTAGT. V was clipped by 4 bases and J by 6 bases, with 11 bases between them. This CDR3 comprises 13 residues.

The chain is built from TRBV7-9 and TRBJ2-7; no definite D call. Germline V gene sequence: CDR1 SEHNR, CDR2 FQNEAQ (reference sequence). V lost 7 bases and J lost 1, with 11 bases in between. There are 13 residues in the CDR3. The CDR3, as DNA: TGTGCCAGCAACCTTCCCAGTTCCTACGAGCAGTACTTC. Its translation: CASNLPSSYEQYF.